The rows below give T cell receptor beta chains drawn from one sample of a study of T cells in Graves' hyperthyroidism and ophthalmopathy. TCRdb itself ran the multiplex PCR reads through MiXCR, one entry per CDR3 protein. The sample lists roughly 96,000 distinct CDR3 sequences, about half seen once, with 27% in the top ten. The sequenced sample consisted of blood. The receptors shown here come from a woman aged 40 to 50 with Graves' hyperthyroidism. Both conserved end residues are part of each CDR3.

v_call,cdr3_aa
TRBV7-9,CASSTGSQETQYF
TRBV7-9,CASSLIGERPYTGELFF
TRBV28,CASSQTGQGTYEQYF
TRBV29-1,CSVAWSRDTNQPQHF
TRBV20-1,CSSLAGGPRYEQYF
TRBV29-1,CSVRVGPSTDTQYF
TRBV19,CASSLGLAGAGELFF
TRBV6-2/TRBV6-3,CASSYLTGGFTEAFF
TRBV10-3,CAIRPAGGYEQYF
TRBV7-8,CANSLSAYTEAFF
TRBV4-1,CASSQDRPSGPQETQYF
TRBV24-1,CATSDTDESNQPQHF
TRBV20-1,CSARDQGGNSPLHF
TRBV20-1,CSARAPLVASQETQYF
TRBV20-1,CSARDLGRLAGVASYERYF
TRBV7-2,CASSLGGEEKLFF
TRBV5-1,CASSLLDGNYGYTF
TRBV19,CASRRSGEGALNTEAFF
TRBV12-3/TRBV12-4,CASSLAGTGGAYEQYF
TRBV10-3,CAISDVGQVGQPQYF
TRBV7-9,CASSLGRGAKDGYTF
TRBV7-9,CASSSSGGVYGYTF
TRBV19,CASSSPGQGTLNTEAFF
TRBV7-3,CASSLASGVSYEQYF
TRBV7-3,CASSPGGTYEQYF
TRBV7-2,CASSQGVRETQYF
TRBV7-9,CASSVRSGDAYNSPLHF
TRBV5-6,CASSGTALLRYSQYF
TRBV20-1,CSARAVQGANQPQHF
TRBV4-3,CASSQEPRSGNTIYF
TRBV7-9,CASSLDGGGNTIYF
TRBV7-2,CASSLLTNEQYF
TRBV7-9,CASSLDSPGVGETQYF
TRBV7-9,CASSPSGSGGETQYF
TRBV6-6,CASRAGTADYGYTF
TRBV29-1,CSSVGAAGTNTEAFF
TRBV9,CASSVGPGEQPQHF
TRBV29-1,CSLGPGSTEAFF
TRBV12-3/TRBV12-4,CASRRQGAAGANVLTF
TRBV20-1,CSAGGQSSNQPQHF
TRBV4-1,CASSQGSQETQYF
TRBV2,CASRLIGTADEKLFF
TRBV6-6,CASTPRTATNYGYTF
TRBV13,CASSLRARSTDTQYF
TRBV10-3,CAISDPGTSGKETQYF